This T cell receptor (beta chain) was sequenced in a study of T cell responses to AZD1222 COVID-19 vaccine. General observations from the study: Baseline seropositivity occurred in only a handful of AZD1222 recipients.

Only in-frame clones appear in the TCRdb table, and some are missing; sequencing was by immunoSEQ multiplex PCR. The sample shows about 140,000 clones, around 91% of them seen only once. Turning to this clone: Antigen: not known.

V dropped 5 bases and J dropped 1; count of bases not matched to a gene: 18. The CDR3 has 19 amino acids. The germline CDR1 and CDR2 sequences are SGHRS and YFSETQ. This receptor was taken from an adult in good health. The chain carries TRBV5-1 and TRBJ1-2; 9 bases line up with TRBD1. Sequences were derived from peripheral blood, sampled on day 0 of AZD1222 vaccination. As DNA, the CDR3 is TGCGCCAGCAGACGCGAAAGACCGGGACAGGGAACATTTAACTATGGCTACACCTTC. Translation: CASRRERPGQGTFNYGYTF.